This TCR beta chain was found in a study of T cells in Graves' hyperthyroidism and ophthalmopathy. The wider study: Prior to any treatment, at the point of initial diagnosis, peripheral blood was collected.

This clonotype was recorded at least ten times. Ophthalmopathy patients had moderate-to-severe active disease, CAS ≥3, NOSPECS ≥4, and disease duration under 3 months. Pregnant or lactating patients were excluded, as were those with uncontrolled infection or other autoimmune disease. Amplification of TCR beta CDR3 regions was performed using RNA transcripts as template. During a first-round RT-PCR of the TCR CDR3, the HTBI primer set was used. Each CDR3 protein is one row after TCRdb ran MiXCR on the multiplex PCR reads. Of fewer than 650,000 distinct CDR3 sequences listed, 13% to 15% were seen once; the top ten hold roughly 7.7%. The TCR sequence derives from a woman aged 18-29 years with Graves' ophthalmopathy. Sequencing was carried out using blood.

The CDR3 spells CASTPGGTEAFF. The DNA of the CDR3 is TGTGCCAGCACCCCCGGGGGGACTGAAGCTTTCTTT. The chain couples TRBV12-3 or TRBV12-4 to TRBJ1-1; D is possibly TRBD1 (5 bases). V lost 7 bases and J lost 5, with 11 bases in between. The CDR3 has 12 amino acids.